This T cell receptor (beta chain) is drawn from a study of T cell changes during pregnancy in multiple sclerosis. Sequencing used immunoSEQ multiplex PCR; TCRdb keeps in-frame clones, though not all of them. The sample lists about 64,000 clones, about 96% seen once, with around 2.5% in the top ten. Looked up from germline, CDR1 is SGHAT and CDR2 is FQNNGV. CDR3 length equals 14 residues. V was cut by 6 bases and J by 6 bases, with 17 bases left in between. This specimen consisted of CD8+ T cells from peripheral blood mononuclear cells, obtained after pregnancy. The sequence was obtained from a female donor with multiple sclerosis, enrolled in a pregnancy study. The chain combines TRBV11-2 with TRBJ1-2; weak D call: TRBD1 (6 bases). The CDR3 spells CASRSGTPRDGYTF. In DNA form, the CDR3 reads TGTGCCAGCAGAAGCGGGACACCGCGTGATGGCTACACCTTC. The whole variable domain, remainder taken from reference TRBV11-2 and TRBJ1-2, is EAGVAQSPRYKIIEKRQSVAFWCNPISGHATLYWYQQILGQGPKLLIQFQNNGVVDDSQLPKDRFSAERLKGVDSTLKIQPAKLEDSAVYLCASRSGTPRDGYTFGSGTRLTVV.